This note documents a single T cell receptor (beta chain) sequence. The germline V gene encodes CDR1 SGDLS and CDR2 YYNGEE. The length of the CDR3 is 17 residues. V gave up 0 bases and J gave up 2 bases, with 15 bases separating them. Sequencing used immunoSEQ multiplex PCR; TCRdb keeps in-frame clones, though not all of them. This table has fewer than 65,000 clones, almost 85% appearing once. The sample originates from a study of radiotherapy plus CTLA-4 blockade in lung cancer. This material consisted of peripheral blood, taken from a patient treated with radiotherapy plus ipilimumab. The receptor comes from a human donor with non-small cell lung cancer whose response to radiotherapy plus ipilimumab could not be evaluated. The chain employs TRBV9 and TRBJ1-3; no clear D gene. The CDR3 bases are TGTGCCAGCAGCGTAGCTGGAGGGATCGGGACTGGAAACACCATATATTTT. It codes for CASSVAGGIGTGNTIYF.